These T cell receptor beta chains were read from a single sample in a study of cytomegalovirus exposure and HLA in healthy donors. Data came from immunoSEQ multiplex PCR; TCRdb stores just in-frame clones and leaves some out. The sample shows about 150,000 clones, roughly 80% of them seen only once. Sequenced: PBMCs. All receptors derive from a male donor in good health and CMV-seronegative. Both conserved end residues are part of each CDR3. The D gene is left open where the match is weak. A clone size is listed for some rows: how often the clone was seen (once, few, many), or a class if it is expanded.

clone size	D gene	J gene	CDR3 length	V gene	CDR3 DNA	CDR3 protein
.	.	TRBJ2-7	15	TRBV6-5	TGTGCCAGCAGTTTGAGTTGGACTCAGGTCCCCGAGCAGTACTTC	CASSLSWTQVPEQYF
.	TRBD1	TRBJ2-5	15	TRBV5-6	TGTGCCAGCAGCTTCGGGACAGGGGGCATTGAGACCCAGTACTTC	CASSFGTGGIETQYF
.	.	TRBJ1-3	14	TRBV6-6	TGTGCCAGCAACGCACTCGACTCTGGAAACACCATATATTTT	CASNALDSGNTIYF
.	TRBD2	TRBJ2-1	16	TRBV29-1	TGCAGCGTTCTGAAGCTGGCGGGGGGCATATCCAATGAGCAGTTCTTC	CSVLKLAGGISNEQFF
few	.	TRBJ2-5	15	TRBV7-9	TGTGCCAGCACCCCGGGGGGCCCCCTGGGTGAGACCCAGTACTTC	CASTPGGPLGETQYF
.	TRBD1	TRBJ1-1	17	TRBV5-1	TGCGCCAGCAGCTTGGTTGGACAGGGGACCCGGAACACTGAAGCTTTCTTT	CASSLVGQGTRNTEAFF
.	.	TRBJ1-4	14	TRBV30	TGTGCCTGGACCTCCGGGGTAGGCGATGAAAAACTGTTTTTT	CAWTSGVGDEKLFF
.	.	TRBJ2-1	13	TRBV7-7	TGTGCTAGCAGCTCGGACAGCTACAATGAGCAGTTCTTC	CASSSDSYNEQFF
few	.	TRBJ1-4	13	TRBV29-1	TGCAGCGTCCTTATGGGCGGGGGTGAAAAACTGTTTTTT	CSVLMGGGEKLFF
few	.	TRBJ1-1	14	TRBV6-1	TGTGCCAGCAGTGACCCGTCGCTAAGCACTGAAGCTTTCTTT	CASSDPSLSTEAFF
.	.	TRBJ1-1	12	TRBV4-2	TGTGCCAGCAGCCAACCCGGCACTGAAGCTTTCTTT	CASSQPGTEAFF
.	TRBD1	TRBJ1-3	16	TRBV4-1	TGCGCCAGCAGCCAAGTACCACCCGGGGACAGGAACACCATATATTTT	CASSQVPPGDRNTIYF
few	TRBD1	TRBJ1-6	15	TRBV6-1	TGTGCCAGCAGTGAAGTTAGGACAGGGAATTCACCCCTCCACTTT	CASSEVRTGNSPLHF
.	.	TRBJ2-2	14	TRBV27	TGTGCCAGCGGCCCCGGGGAGAACACCGGGGAGCTGTTTTTT	CASGPGENTGELFF
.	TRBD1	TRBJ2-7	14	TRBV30	TGTGCCTGGAGCGCGACCGGGACAGGCTACGAGCAGTACTTC	CAWSATGTGYEQYF
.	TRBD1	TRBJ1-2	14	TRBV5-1	TGCGCCAGCAGCTCCGCTGGGACAGATTATGGCTACACCTTC	CASSSAGTDYGYTF
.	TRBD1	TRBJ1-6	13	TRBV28	TGTGCCACCTCAGGGGGGCAAGGTTCACCCCTCCACTTT	CATSGGQGSPLHF
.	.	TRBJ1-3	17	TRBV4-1	TGCGCCAGCAGCCAAGATGGCGGGGGAGGTTTCGGAAACACCATATATTTT	CASSQDGGGGFGNTIYF
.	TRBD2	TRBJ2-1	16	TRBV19	TGTGCCAGTAGTATAACGGGGGGTGGCTCCTACAATGAGCAGTTCTTC	CASSITGGGSYNEQFF
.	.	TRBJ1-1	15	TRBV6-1	TGTGCCAGCAGTGACAAAGCCACTATGAACACTGAAGCTTTCTTT	CASSDKATMNTEAFF
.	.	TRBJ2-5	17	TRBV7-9	TGTTCCAGCAGCCCGCCGGTGTGGTCAGGGGCCATAAGGACCCAGTACTTC	CSSSPPVWSGAIRTQYF
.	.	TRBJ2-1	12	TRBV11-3	TGTGCCAGCAGCCTAAACTACAATGAGCAGTTCTTC	CASSLNYNEQFF